The TCR beta chain described here comes from a study of glioma-infiltrating T cells after dendritic cell vaccination. The assay was immunoSEQ multiplex PCR, and TCRdb's table has in-frame clones only and misses some. Of some 60,000 clones listed, roughly 80% are singletons. Noted time point: after dendritic cell vaccination, including at tumor progression/relapse. The germline V gene encodes CDR1 SGDLS and CDR2 YYNGEE. The CDR3 contains 13 residues. V lost 4 bases to trimming and J lost 4 bases, with 9 bases between them. The TCR sequence derives from a human donor with glioblastoma. The sample in question was blood, obtained after dendritic cell vaccination. The chain carries TRBV9 and TRBJ2-1; perhaps TRBD1 as D (6 bases). The CDR3: CASSQGPYNEQFF. The CDR3 DNA is TGTGCCAGCAGCCAGGGGCCGTACAATGAGCAGTTCTTC.